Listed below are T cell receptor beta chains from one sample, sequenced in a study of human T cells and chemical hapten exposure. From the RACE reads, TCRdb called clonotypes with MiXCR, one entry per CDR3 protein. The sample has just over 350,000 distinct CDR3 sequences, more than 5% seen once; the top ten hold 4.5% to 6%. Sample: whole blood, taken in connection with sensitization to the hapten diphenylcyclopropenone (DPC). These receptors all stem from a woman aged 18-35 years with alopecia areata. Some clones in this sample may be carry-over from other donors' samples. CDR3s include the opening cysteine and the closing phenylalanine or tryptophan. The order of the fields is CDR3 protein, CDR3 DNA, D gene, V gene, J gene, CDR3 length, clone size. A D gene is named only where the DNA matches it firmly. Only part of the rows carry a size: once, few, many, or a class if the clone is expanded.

CDR3aa: CASSLGSEADTQYF; CDR3nt: TGTGCCAGCTCACTTGGGTCAGAGGCCGATACGCAGTATTTT; d_gene: .; v_gene: TRBV18; j_gene: TRBJ2-3; len: 14; abundance: few
CDR3aa: CASSLETAGTLTMNTEAFF; CDR3nt: TGCGCCAGCAGCTTGGAAACAGCGGGGACTCTGACGATGAACACTGAAGCTTTCTTT; d_gene: .; v_gene: TRBV5-1; j_gene: TRBJ1-1; len: 19; abundance: many
CDR3aa: CSAMDKEDSPLHF; CDR3nt: TGCAGTGCTATGGACAAGGAGGATTCACCCCTCCACTTT; d_gene: .; v_gene: TRBV20-1; j_gene: TRBJ1-6; len: 13; abundance: .
CDR3aa: CASSLGTESNQPQHF; CDR3nt: TGTGCCAGCAGTTTAGGCACAGAAAGCAATCAGCCCCAGCATTTT; d_gene: .; v_gene: TRBV12-3/TRBV12-4; j_gene: TRBJ1-5; len: 15; abundance: few
CDR3aa: CASSPHRVIMNTEAFF; CDR3nt: TGTGCCAGCAGCCCACACAGGGTCATCATGAACACTGAAGCTTTCTTT; d_gene: .; v_gene: TRBV3-1; j_gene: TRBJ1-1; len: 16; abundance: few
CDR3aa: CASRSTDRYYGYTF; CDR3nt: TGTGCCAGCAGATCCACGGACAGATACTATGGCTACACCTTC; d_gene: .; v_gene: TRBV6-5; j_gene: TRBJ1-2; len: 14; abundance: .
CDR3aa: CATAGKLDSPLHF; CDR3nt: TGTGCCACGGCGGGGAAATTAGACTCACCCCTCCACTTT; d_gene: .; v_gene: TRBV6-5; j_gene: TRBJ1-6; len: 13; abundance: many
CDR3aa: CASSEAGPDYEQYF; CDR3nt: TGTGCCAGCAGTGAAGCGGGCCCCGACTACGAGCAGTACTTC; d_gene: .; v_gene: TRBV6-2/TRBV6-3; j_gene: TRBJ2-7; len: 14; abundance: .
CDR3aa: CASSYRDSEKLFF; CDR3nt: TGTGCCAGCAGTTACCGAGACTCTGAAAAACTGTTTTTT; d_gene: .; v_gene: TRBV6-2/TRBV6-3; j_gene: TRBJ1-4; len: 13; abundance: many
CDR3aa: CASSNSGGWDTEAFF; CDR3nt: TGTGCCAGCAGCAACTCAGGGGGCTGGGACACTGAAGCTTTCTTT; d_gene: TRBD1; v_gene: TRBV13; j_gene: TRBJ1-1; len: 15; abundance: .
CDR3aa: CASSLGKGQRPLHF; CDR3nt: TGTGCCAGCAGCTTAGGCAAAGGACAGCGACCCCTCCACTTT; d_gene: .; v_gene: TRBV7-2; j_gene: TRBJ1-6; len: 14; abundance: few
CDR3aa: CASRYNEQFF; CDR3nt: TGTGCCAGCCGGTACAATGAGCAGTTCTTC; d_gene: .; v_gene: TRBV2; j_gene: TRBJ2-1; len: 10; abundance: few
CDR3aa: CASSYVPVGAKNIQYF; CDR3nt: TGTGCCAGCAGTTACGTGCCAGTGGGCGCCAAAAACATTCAGTACTTC; d_gene: .; v_gene: TRBV6-5; j_gene: TRBJ2-4; len: 16; abundance: few
CDR3aa: CASSFGRHSRSEETQYF; CDR3nt: TGCGCCAGCAGCTTTGGTAGGCACTCGCGGTCCGAAGAGACCCAGTACTTC; d_gene: .; v_gene: TRBV5-1; j_gene: TRBJ2-5; len: 17; abundance: few
CDR3aa: CAIRRGRTGELFF; CDR3nt: TGTGCCATCAGGAGGGGTCGCACCGGGGAGCTGTTTTTT; d_gene: .; v_gene: TRBV10-3; j_gene: TRBJ2-2; len: 13; abundance: once
CDR3aa: CASSSGLASYNEQFF; CDR3nt: TGCGCCAGCAGCTCGGGACTAGCATCCTACAATGAGCAGTTCTTC; d_gene: TRBD2; v_gene: TRBV5-1; j_gene: TRBJ2-1; len: 15; abundance: .
CDR3aa: CASSQGLVGEQFF; CDR3nt: TGTGCCAGCAGCCAAGGACTAGTCGGCGAGCAGTTCTTC; d_gene: .; v_gene: TRBV3-1; j_gene: TRBJ2-1; len: 13; abundance: few
CDR3aa: CASSRGRLQSTDTQYF; CDR3nt: TGTGCCAGCAGCCGGGGACGGCTCCAAAGCACAGATACGCAGTATTTT; d_gene: .; v_gene: TRBV6-2/TRBV6-3; j_gene: TRBJ2-3; len: 16; abundance: .
CDR3aa: CASSFRLAGGDVGGTQYF; CDR3nt: TGTGCCAGCAGCTTTCGACTAGCGGGGGGTGACGTAGGAGGTACGCAGTATTTT; d_gene: TRBD2; v_gene: TRBV7-6; j_gene: TRBJ2-3; len: 18; abundance: .
CDR3aa: CASSFRRDGEKLFF; CDR3nt: TGTGCCAGCAGTTTCCGGCGTGACGGGGAAAAACTGTTTTTT; d_gene: .; v_gene: TRBV27; j_gene: TRBJ1-4; len: 14; abundance: few
CDR3aa: CASSSGQGVADTQYF; CDR3nt: TGTGCCAGCAGTTCCGGACAGGGGGTGGCAGATACGCAGTATTTT; d_gene: TRBD1; v_gene: TRBV6-6; j_gene: TRBJ2-3; len: 15; abundance: many
CDR3aa: CATSGTGVSSYNSPLHF; CDR3nt: TGTGCCACCTCCGGGACAGGGGTCAGTTCCTATAATTCACCCCTCCACTTT; d_gene: TRBD1; v_gene: TRBV5-5; j_gene: TRBJ1-6; len: 17; abundance: many
CDR3aa: CAISESGRPNEKLFF; CDR3nt: TGTGCCATCAGTGAGTCTGGTCGGCCTAATGAAAAACTGTTTTTT; d_gene: .; v_gene: TRBV10-3; j_gene: TRBJ1-4; len: 15; abundance: many
CDR3aa: CASSLGRARETQYF; CDR3nt: TGCGCCAGCAGCCTTGGCAGGGCGCGGGAGACCCAGTACTTC; d_gene: .; v_gene: TRBV5-1; j_gene: TRBJ2-5; len: 14; abundance: few
CDR3aa: CASSPSGEETQYF; CDR3nt: TGTGCCAGCTCCCCTAGCGGAGAAGAGACCCAGTACTTC; d_gene: TRBD2; v_gene: TRBV6-2/TRBV6-3; j_gene: TRBJ2-5; len: 13; abundance: many